The T cell receptor beta chain under discussion was sequenced for a study of response to subunit inactivated influenza vaccine. TCRdb re-called the RT-PCR reads through MiXCR, storing one row per CDR3 protein. The data show 170,000 or so distinct CDR3 sequences, with approximately 11% seen just once and 35% to 40% held by the top ten. V lost 4 bases and J 4 bases, leaving 6 bases between the germline ends. The germline gives CDR1 SGHTS, CDR2 YDEGEE. The CDR3 has 12 amino acids. This clonotype showed up many times. Sequencing used CD8+ T cells sorted from PBMCs, obtained roughly 24 months after vaccination. This sequence was found in a man in his fifties or sixties who received an inactivated influenza vaccine. V and J are TRBV5-8 and TRBJ1-3, with D unresolved. The DNA for the CDR3 is TGTGCCAGCAGCCCAGCGGGAAACACCATATATTTT. Translating gives CASSPAGNTIYF.